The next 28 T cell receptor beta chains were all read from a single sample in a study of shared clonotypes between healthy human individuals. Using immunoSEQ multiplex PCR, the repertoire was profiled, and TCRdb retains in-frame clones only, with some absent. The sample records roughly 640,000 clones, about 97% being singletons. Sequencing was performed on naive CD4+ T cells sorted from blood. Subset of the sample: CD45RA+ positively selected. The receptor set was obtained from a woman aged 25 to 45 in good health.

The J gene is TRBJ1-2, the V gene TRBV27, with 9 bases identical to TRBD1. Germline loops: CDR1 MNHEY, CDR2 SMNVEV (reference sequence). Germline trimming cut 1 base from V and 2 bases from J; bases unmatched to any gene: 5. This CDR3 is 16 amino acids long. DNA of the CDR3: TGTGCCAGCAGTTTATTAACCGGGACAGGGAACTATGGCTACACCTTC. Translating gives CASSLLTGTGNYGYTF.

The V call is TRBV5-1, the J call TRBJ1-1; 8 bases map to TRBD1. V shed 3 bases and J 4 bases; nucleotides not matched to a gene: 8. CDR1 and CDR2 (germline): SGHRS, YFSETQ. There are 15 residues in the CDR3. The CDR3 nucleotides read TGCGCCAGCAGCTGGGGGACAGGCTCAAGCACTGAAGCTTTCTTT. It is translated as CASSWGTGSSTEAFF.

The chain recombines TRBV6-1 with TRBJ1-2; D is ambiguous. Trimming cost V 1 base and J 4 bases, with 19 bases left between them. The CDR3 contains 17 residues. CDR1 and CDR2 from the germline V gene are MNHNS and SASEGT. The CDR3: CASSEGPRRSDLYGYTF. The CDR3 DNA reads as TGTGCCAGCAGTGAAGGGCCACGCCGGAGCGACCTCTATGGCTACACCTTC.

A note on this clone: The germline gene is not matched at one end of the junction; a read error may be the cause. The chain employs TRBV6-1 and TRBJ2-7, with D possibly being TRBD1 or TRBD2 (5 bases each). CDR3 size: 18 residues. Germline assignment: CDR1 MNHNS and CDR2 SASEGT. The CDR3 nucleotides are TGTGCCAGCAGGGAAGGGACGGACCCTCTCTTAAGCTCCTACGAGCAGTACTTC. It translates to CASREGTDPLLSSYEQYF.

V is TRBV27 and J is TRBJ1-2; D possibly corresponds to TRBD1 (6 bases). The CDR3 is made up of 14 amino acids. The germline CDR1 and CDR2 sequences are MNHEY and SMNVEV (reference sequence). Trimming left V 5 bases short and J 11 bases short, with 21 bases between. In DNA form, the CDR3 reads TGTGCCAGCAGTCCCGGGGACGGGGGCTTTTGGTACACCTTC. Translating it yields CASSPGDGGFWYTF.

The CDR3 region is CASSPAWGPENIQYF. In DNA, the CDR3 is TGTGCCAGCAGCCCTGCCTGGGGGCCCGAAAACATTCAGTACTTC. The chain employs TRBV7-2 and TRBJ2-4; D perhaps matches TRBD1 (6 bases). There are 15 residues in the CDR3. Germline values: CDR1 SGHTA, CDR2 FQGNSA. Trimming left V 5 bases short and J 5 bases short, with 16 bases between.

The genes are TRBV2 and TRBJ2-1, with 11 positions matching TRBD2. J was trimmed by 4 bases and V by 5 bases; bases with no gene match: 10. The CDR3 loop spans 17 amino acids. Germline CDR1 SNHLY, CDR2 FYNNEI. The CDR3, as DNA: TGTGCCAGCAGTCCAAGTCTGGGACTAGCGGTATACAATGAGCAGTTCTTC. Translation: CASSPSLGLAVYNEQFF.

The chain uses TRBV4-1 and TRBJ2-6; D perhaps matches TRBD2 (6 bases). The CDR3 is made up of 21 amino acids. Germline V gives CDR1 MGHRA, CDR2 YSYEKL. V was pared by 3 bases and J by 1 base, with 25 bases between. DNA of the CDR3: TGCGCCAGCAGCCACCCCCCGGGGAGGCCGGGTGTCAAGTCTGGGGCCAACGTCCTGACTTTC. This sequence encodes CASSHPPGRPGVKSGANVLTF.

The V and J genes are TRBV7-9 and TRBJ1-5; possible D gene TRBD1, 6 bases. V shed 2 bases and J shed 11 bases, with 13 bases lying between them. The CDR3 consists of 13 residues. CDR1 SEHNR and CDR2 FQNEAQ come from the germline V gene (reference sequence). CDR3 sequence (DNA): TGTGCCAGCAGCTTACCTTCGGACAGAACCCAGCATTTT. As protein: CASSLPSDRTQHF.

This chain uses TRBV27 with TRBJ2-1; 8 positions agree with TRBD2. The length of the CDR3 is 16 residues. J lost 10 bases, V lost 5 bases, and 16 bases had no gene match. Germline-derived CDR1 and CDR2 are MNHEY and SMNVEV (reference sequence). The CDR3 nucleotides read TGTGCCAGCAGTCCTCTAGCGGGCCTGGTCGGGGGGGAGCAGTTCTTC. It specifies CASSPLAGLVGGEQFF.

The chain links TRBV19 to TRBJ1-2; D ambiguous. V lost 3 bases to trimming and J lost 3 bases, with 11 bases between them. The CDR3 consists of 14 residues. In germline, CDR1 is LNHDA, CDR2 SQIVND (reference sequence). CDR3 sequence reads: CASSIRTEDYGYTF. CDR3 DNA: TGTGCCAGTAGTATTCGGACCGAGGACTATGGCTACACCTTC.

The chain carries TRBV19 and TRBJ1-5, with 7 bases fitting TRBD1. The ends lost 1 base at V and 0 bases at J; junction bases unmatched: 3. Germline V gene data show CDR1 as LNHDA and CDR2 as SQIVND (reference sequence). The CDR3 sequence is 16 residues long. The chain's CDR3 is CASSIVGTASNQPQHF. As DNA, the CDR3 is TGTGCCAGTAGTATAGTAGGGACAGCTAGCAATCAGCCCCAGCATTTT.

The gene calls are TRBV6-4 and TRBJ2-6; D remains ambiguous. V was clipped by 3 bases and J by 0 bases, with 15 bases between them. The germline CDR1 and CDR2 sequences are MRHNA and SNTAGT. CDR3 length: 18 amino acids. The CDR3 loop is CASSDLSTASSGANVLTF. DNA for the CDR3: TGTGCCAGCAGTGATCTGAGTACTGCAAGCTCTGGGGCCAACGTCCTGACTTTC.

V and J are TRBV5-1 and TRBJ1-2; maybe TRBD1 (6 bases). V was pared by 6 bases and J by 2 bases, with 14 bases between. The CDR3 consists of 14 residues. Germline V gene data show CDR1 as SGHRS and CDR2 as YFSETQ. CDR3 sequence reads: CASTESGQNYGYTF. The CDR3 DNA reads TGCGCCAGCACCGAATCGGGACAAAACTATGGCTACACCTTC. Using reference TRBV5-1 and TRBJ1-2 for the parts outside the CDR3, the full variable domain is KAGVTQTPRYLIKTRGQQVTLSCSPISGHRSVSWYQQTPGQGLQFLFEYFSETQRNKGNFPGRFSGRQFSNSRSEMNVSTLELGDSALYLCASTESGQNYGYTFGSGTRLTVV.

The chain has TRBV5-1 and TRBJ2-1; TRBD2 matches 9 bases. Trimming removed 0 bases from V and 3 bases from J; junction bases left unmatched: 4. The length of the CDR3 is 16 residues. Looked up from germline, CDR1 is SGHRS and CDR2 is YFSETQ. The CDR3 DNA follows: TGCGCCAGCAGCTTGGAGGGACTAGCCCTCTACAATGAGCAGTTCTTC. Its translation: CASSLEGLALYNEQFF. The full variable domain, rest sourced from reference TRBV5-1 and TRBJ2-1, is KAGVTQTPRYLIKTRGQQVTLSCSPISGHRSVSWYQQTPGQGLQFLFEYFSETQRNKGNFPGRFSGRQFSNSRSEMNVSTLELGDSALYLCASSLEGLALYNEQFFGPGTRLTVL.

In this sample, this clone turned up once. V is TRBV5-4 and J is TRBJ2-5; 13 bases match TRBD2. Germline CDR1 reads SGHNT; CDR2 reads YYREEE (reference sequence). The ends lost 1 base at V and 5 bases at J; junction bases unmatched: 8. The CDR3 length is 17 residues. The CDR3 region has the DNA TGTGCCAGCAGCTTGCCCGGACTAGCGGGAGTGCCCGAGACCCAGTACTTC. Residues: CASSLPGLAGVPETQYF.

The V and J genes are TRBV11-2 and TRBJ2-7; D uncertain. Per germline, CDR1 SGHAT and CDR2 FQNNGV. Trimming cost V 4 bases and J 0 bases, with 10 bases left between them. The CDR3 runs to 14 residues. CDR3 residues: CASSSTMSSYEQYF. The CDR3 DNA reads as TGTGCCAGCAGCTCAACGATGAGCTCCTACGAGCAGTACTTC.

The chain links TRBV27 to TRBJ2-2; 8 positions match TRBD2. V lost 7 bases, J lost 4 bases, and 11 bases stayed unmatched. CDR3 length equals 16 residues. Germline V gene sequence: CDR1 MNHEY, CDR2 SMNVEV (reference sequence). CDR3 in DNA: TGTGCCAGCACCCCCGTGTCGGGAGGGACCACCGGGGAGCTGTTTTTT. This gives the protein CASTPVSGGTTGELFF.

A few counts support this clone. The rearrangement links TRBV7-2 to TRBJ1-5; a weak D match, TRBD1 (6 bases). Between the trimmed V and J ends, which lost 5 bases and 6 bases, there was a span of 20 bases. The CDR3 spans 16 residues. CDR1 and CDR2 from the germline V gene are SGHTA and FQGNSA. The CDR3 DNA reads TGTGCCAGCAGCCTCTCAGCACAGGGTTTAGGTCAGCCCCAGCATTTT. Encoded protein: CASSLSAQGLGQPQHF.

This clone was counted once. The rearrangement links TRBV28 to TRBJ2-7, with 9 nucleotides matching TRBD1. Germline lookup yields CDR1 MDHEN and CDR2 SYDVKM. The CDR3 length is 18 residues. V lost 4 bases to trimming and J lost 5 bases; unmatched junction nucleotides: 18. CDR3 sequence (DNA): TGTGCCAGCAGTTCGCGGCGGAGGATCCCGGGACAGGGTGACGAGCAGTACTTC. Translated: CASSSRRRIPGQGDEQYF. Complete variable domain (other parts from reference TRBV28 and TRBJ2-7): DVKVTQSSRYLVKRTGEKVFLECVQDMDHENMFWYRQDPGLGLRLIYFSYDVKMKEKGDIPEGYSVSREKKERFSLILESASTNQTSMYLCASSSRRRIPGQGDEQYFGPGTRLTVT.

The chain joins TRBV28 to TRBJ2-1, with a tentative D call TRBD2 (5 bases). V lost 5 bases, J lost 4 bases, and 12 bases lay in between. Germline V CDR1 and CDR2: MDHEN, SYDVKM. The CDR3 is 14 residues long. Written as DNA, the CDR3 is TGTGCCAGCAGTCCGGGGATTAGATACAATGAGCAGTTCTTC. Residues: CASSPGIRYNEQFF.

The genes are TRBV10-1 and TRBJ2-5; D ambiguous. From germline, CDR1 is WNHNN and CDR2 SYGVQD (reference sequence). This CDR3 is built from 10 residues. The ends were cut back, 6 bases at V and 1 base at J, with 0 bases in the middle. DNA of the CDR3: TGCGCCAGCAGCCAAGAGACCCAGTACTTC. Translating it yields CASSQETQYF.

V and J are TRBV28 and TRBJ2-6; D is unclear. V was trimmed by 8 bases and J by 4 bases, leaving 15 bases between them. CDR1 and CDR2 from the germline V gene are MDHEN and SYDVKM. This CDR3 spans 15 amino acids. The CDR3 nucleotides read TGTGCCAGCCAGTCGCCCGCCGCGGGGGCCAACGTCCTGACTTTC. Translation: CASQSPAAGANVLTF.

The CDR3 DNA is TGCGCCAGCAGCCATGGGAGGCTGGCGGTGGGAACAGATACGCAGTATTTT. Amino acid sequence: CASSHGRLAVGTDTQYF. The chain has TRBV4-1 and TRBJ2-3; D is perhaps TRBD2 (6 bases). The V gene lost 3 bases and the J gene lost 3 bases, with 19 bases spanning the gap. There are 17 residues in the CDR3. The germline CDR1 and CDR2 sequences are MGHRA and YSYEKL.

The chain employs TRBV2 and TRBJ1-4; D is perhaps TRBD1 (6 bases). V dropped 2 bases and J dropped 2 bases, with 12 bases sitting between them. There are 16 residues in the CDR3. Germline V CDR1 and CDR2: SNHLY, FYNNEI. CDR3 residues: CASSERGGSTNEKLFF. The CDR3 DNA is TGTGCCAGCAGTGAAAGGGGGGGGTCGACTAATGAAAAACTGTTTTTT.

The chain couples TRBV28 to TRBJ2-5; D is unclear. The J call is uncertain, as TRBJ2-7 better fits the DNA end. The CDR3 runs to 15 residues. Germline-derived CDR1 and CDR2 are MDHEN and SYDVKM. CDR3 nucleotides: TGTGCCAGCAGTTCACCAGGCCTGAGCTCCTACGAGCAGTACTTC. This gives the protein CASSSPGLSSYEQYF.

The CDR3 DNA reads as TGTGCCAGCAGCTTAGGAGTTACCGGGACAGGCCTTCGTAATGAGCAGTTCTTC. Translation gives CASSLGVTGTGLRNEQFF. The V and J genes are TRBV11-2 and TRBJ2-1; 8 nucleotides align to TRBD1. The V gene's germline CDR1 is SGHAT and CDR2 FQNNGV. The length of the CDR3 is 18 residues. With 1 base clipped from V and 7 bases from J, the junction kept 15 bases outside the gene matches.

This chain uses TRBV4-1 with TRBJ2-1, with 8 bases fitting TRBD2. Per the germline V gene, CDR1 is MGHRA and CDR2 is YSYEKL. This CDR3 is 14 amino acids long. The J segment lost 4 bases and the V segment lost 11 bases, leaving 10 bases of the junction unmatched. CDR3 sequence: CAAGGAAGYNEQFF. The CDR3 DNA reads TGCGCCGCGGGGGGCGCGGCTGGGTACAATGAGCAGTTCTTC.